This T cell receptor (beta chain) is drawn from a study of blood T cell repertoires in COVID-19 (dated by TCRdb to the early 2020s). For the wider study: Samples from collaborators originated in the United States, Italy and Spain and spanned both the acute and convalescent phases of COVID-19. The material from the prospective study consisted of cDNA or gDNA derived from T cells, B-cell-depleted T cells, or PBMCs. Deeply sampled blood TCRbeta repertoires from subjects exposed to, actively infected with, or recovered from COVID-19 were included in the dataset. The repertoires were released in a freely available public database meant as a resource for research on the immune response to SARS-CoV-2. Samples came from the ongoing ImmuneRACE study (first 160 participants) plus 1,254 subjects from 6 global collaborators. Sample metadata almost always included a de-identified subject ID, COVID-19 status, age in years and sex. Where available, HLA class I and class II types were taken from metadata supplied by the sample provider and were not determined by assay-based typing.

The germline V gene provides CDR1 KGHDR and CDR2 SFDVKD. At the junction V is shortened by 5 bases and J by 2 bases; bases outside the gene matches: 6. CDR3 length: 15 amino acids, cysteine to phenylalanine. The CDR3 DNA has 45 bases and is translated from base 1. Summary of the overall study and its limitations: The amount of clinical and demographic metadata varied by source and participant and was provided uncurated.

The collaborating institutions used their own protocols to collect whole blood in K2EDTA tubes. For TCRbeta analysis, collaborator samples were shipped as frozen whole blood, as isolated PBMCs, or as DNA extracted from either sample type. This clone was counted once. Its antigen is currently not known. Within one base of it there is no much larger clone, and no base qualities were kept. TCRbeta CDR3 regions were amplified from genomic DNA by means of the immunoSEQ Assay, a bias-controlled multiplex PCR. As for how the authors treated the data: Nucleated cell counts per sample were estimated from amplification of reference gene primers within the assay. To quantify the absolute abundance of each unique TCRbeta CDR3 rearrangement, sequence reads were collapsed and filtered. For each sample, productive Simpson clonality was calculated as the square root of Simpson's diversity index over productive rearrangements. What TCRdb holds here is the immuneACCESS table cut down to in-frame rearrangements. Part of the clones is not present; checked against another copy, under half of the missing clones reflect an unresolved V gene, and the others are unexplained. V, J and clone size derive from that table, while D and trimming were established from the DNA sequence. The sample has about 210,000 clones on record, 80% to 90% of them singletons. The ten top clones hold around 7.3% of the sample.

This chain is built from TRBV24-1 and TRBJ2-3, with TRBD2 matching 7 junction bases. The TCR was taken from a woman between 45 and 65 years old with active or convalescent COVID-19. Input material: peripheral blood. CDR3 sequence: CATSALADNTDTQYF. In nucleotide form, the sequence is TGTGCCACCAGTGCTCTAGCGGATAACACAGATACGCAGTATTTT.